The subject of this entry is one T cell receptor (beta chain). Going by frequency alone, this clonotype is medium-sized (0.01 to 0.1%); a count is unavailable. Its antigen specificity is not known. The library was obtained by 10x single-cell sequencing. Profiling of CSF cells was done with 10X Genomics single-cell V(D)J and 5' gene-expression libraries. An Illumina NextSeq550 was used to sequence the CSF single-cell TCR libraries. The original methods were these. After V(D)J reads were mapped to the vdj-GRCh38 alts ensemble 2.0.0 reference, the Cell Ranger vdj pipeline was used to analyse the reads. Clonotypes were defined as cell barcodes sharing the same set of productive CDR3 nucleotide sequences. To connect clonality with transcriptional profiles, clonotype information was added to the gene-expression metadata in Seurat v3.0. CSF cells with more than 1,800 genes, more than 7,500 UMIs or more than 10% mitochondrial reads were excluded. CDR3-beta sequences were compared against VDJdb to identify TCRs with known antigen specificity. Clone sharing was examined by network analysis using the R package qgraph, in which only TCRs with complete alpha and beta chains were included. Once TCRdb had reprocessed the reads, it stored one entry per CDR3 protein sequence and supplied no DNA. TCRdb assigned the V and J calls; the authors' analysis was not used. This sample's table carries around 1,500 distinct CDR3 sequences. 8.7% of the sample goes to the ten largest clones.

These data are taken from a study of CD8 T cells in cerebrospinal fluid in Alzheimer's disease (dated by TCRdb to 2020 to 2021). About the study as a whole: CSF T cell clonal expansion was assessed with two single-cell approaches: plate-based nested PCR sequencing and droplet-based sequencing. The study tested whether clonally expanded T cells were present in cerebrospinal fluid from healthy elderly individuals and from patients with neurodegenerative disease. The droplet-based CSF comparison of patients and controls included roughly 10 healthy controls (10,876 cells) and roughly 10 patients with MCI or Alzheimer's disease (more than 10,000 cells). A total of roughly 24 samples were covered by the CSF gene-expression analysis, in which Parkinson's disease patients were included.

The CDR3 numbers 17 residues from cysteine through phenylalanine. No DNA appears here. Per the germline V gene, MDHEN is the CDR1 and SYDVKM is the CDR2. Findings and caveats that apply to the study as a whole: The EBV-specific clones were neither the most highly expanded clones nor enriched among patients. Compared with controls, patients with MCI or Alzheimer's disease had a higher percentage of their CSF TCRs made up by the single largest clone. When data were pooled, 4 of 6 Alzheimer's patients but only 1 of 10 healthy subjects had a highly expanded clone, defined as at least 3% of TCRs. Only samples with detectable clones went into the overall clonality comparison: around eleven healthy, 5 MCI, 5 AD, and 6 PD. Finding EBV-specific TCRs in CSF, the authors cautioned, does not establish a causal link between EBV and Alzheimer's disease.

Acute infectious disease was absent in all participants, and all participants were in good physical condition. Neurodegeneration in patients was confirmed with biomarkers including neurofilament, amyloid-beta and tau. For droplet-based sequencing, live CSF cells were sorted with a live/dead marker. CSF was obtained by lumbar puncture, and immune cells were pelleted by centrifugation at 300g. CSF samples were inspected for red blood cells, and any blood-contaminated sample was excluded. CSF cells were cryopreserved by placing the cells in freezing medium, freezing the cells overnight at -80 degrees C, and then storing the cells in liquid nitrogen. Before analysis, CSF samples were kept in storage for less than seven months.

Recombination connected TRBV28 to TRBJ2-1; TCRdb outputs TRBD1, but without DNA this stays unchecked. What was sequenced was cerebrospinal fluid. The TCR sequence derives from a human donor with mild cognitive impairment. CDR3 loop: CASSLSWAGGSYNEQFF.